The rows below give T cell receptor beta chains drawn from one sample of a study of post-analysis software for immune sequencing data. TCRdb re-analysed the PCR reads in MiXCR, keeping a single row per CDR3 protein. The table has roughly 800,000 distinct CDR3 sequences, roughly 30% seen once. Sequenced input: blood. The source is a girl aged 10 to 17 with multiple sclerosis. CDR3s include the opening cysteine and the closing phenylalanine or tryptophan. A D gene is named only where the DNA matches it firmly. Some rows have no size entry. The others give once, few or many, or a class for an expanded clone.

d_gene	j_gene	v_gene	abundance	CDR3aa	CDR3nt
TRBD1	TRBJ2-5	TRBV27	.	CASSFGDSRFVRETQYF	TGTGCCAGCAGTTTTGGGGACAGCCGTTTTGTAAGAGAGACCCAGTACTTC
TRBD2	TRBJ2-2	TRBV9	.	CASSGTSSNTGELFF	TGTGCCAGCAGCGGGACTAGCTCGAACACCGGGGAGCTGTTTTTT
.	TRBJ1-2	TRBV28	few	CASRGGTGYGYTF	TGTGCCAGCAGGGGAGGGACGGGCTATGGCTACACCTTC
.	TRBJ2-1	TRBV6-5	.	CASSHRDGGPDEQFF	TGTGCCAGCAGCCACAGGGACGGCGGGCCGGATGAGCAGTTCTTC
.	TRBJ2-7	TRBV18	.	CASSPSGRGGDEQYF	TGTGCCAGCTCACCTTCCGGGAGAGGGGGAGACGAGCAGTACTTC
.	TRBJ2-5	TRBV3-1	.	CASSLDDRPRETQYF	TGTGCCAGCAGCCTCGACGACAGACCCCGAGAGACCCAGTACTTC
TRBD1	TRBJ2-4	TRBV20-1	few	CSARGDRPSRLEQYF	TGCAGTGCTAGGGGGGACAGGCCATCCCGATTGGAGCAGTACTTC
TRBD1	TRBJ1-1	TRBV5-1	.	CASSLTGADGTEAFF	TGCGCCAGCAGTTTGACAGGGGCGGATGGCACTGAAGCTTTCTTT
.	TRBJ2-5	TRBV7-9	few	CASSPRGAETQYF	TGTGCCAGCAGCCCCCGGGGGGCAGAGACCCAGTACTTC
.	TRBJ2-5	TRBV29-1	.	CSGAQGLETQYF	TGCAGCGGAGCCCAGGGTTTGGAGACCCAGTACTTC
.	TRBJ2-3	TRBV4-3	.	CASSQEQGRGTDTQYF	TGCGCCAGCAGCCAAGAGCAGGGGAGGGGCACAGATACGCAGTATTTT
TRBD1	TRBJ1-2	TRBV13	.	CASRPTGGIAYGYTF	TGTGCCAGCAGACCCACAGGGGGAATAGCCTATGGCTACACCTTC
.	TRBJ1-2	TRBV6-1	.	CASSETPGTEDGYTF	TGTGCCAGCAGTGAGACTCCAGGGACGGAGGATGGCTACACCTTC
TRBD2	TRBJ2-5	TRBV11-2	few	CASSLVLGGETQYF	TGTGCCAGCAGCTTAGTGTTGGGGGGGGAGACCCAGTACTTC
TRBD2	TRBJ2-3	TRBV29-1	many	CSVGLAGVGNTQYF	TGCAGCGTTGGTCTAGCGGGAGTTGGAAATACGCAGTATTTT
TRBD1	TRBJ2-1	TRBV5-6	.	CASSSLGQGRDEQFF	TGTGCCAGCAGCTCTTTGGGACAGGGCCGAGATGAGCAGTTCTTC
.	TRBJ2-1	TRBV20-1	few	CRGRSSYNEQFF	TGCAGGGGACGGAGCTCCTACAATGAGCAGTTCTTC
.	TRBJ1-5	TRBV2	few	CASTQTGQPQHF	TGTGCCAGCACACAAACGGGCCAGCCCCAGCATTTT
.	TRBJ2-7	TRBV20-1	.	CSARVSTGGKREGPYNEQYF	TGCAGTGCTAGAGTTTCGACAGGGGGAAAGCGGGAGGGCCCATACAATGAGCAGTACTTC
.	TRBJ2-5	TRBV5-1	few	CASSDYQTQYF	TGCGCCAGCAGCGATTACCAAACCCAGTACTTC
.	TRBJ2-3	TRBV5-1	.	CASSLEEGVGTDTQYF	TGCGCCAGCAGCTTGGAGGAAGGGGTAGGCACAGATACGCAGTATTTT
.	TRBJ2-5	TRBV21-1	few	CASDTGLAGCFRETQYF	TGTGCCAGCGACACGGGACTAGCGGGGTGTTTCAGGGAGACCCAGTACTTC
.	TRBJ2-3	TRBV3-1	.	CAGSHLNTDTQYF	TGTGCCGGCAGCCACCTAAACACAGATACGCAGTATTTT
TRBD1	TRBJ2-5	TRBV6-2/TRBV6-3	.	CASTDPTGSRTQYF	TGTGCCAGCACCGACCCGACAGGGAGCAGGACCCAGTACTTC
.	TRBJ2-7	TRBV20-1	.	CSGLSSEAYEQYF	TGCAGTGGGTTGTCTAGCGAGGCCTACGAGCAGTACTTC
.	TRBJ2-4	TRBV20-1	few	CSAPRVGEKNIQYF	TGCAGTGCCCCACGGGTAGGGGAGAAAAACATTCAGTACTTC
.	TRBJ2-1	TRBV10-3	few	CAIRGSYNEQFF	TGTGCCATCAGGGGCTCCTACAATGAGCAGTTCTTC
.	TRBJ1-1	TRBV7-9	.	CASRWTESTEAFF	TGTGCCAGCAGATGGACAGAAAGCACTGAAGCTTTCTTT
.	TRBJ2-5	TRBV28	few	CASSSINGRRQETQYF	TGTGCCAGCAGTTCGATAAACGGACGGCGACAAGAGACCCAGTACTTC
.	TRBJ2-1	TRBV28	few	CASSFKRGGSSYNEQFF	TGTGCCAGCAGTTTTAAGCGTGGGGGGAGCTCCTACAATGAGCAGTTCTTC
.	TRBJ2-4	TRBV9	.	CASSVAGSYNEQYF	TGTGCCAGCAGCGTAGCGGGGAGCTACAATGAGCAGTACTTC
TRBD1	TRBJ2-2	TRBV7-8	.	CASSFRPGTGTTGELFF	TGTGCCAGCAGCTTCCGGCCCGGGACAGGGACGACCGGGGAGCTGTTTTTT
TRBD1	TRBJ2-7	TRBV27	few	CASSPAGTGSYEQYF	TGTGCCAGCAGTCCGGCCGGGACAGGATCCTACGAGCAGTACTTC
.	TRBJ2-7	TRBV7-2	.	CASSLGPSASIYEQYF	TGTGCCAGCAGCTTAGGTCCTAGCGCCTCGATCTACGAGCAGTACTTC
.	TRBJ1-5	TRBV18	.	CASSDQGQNQPQHF	TGTGCCAGCTCGGACCAAGGACAGAATCAGCCCCAGCATTTT
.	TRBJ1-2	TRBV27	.	CASRRDQGYTF	TGTGCCAGCAGACGGGATCAGGGCTACACCTTC
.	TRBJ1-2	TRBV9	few	CASSVDGDGYTF	TGTGCCAGCAGCGTAGATGGGGATGGCTACACCTTC
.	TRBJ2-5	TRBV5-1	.	CASTSEDAPGETQYF	TGCGCCAGCACGTCCGAGGACGCCCCGGGGGAGACCCAGTACTTC
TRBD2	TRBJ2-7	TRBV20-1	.	CSANPGGTYEQYF	TGCAGTGCTAACCCCGGGGGGACCTACGAGCAGTACTTC
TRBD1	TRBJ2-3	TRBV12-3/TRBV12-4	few	CASSRDRAPDTQYF	TGTGCCAGCAGCAGGGACAGGGCGCCAGATACGCAGTATTTT
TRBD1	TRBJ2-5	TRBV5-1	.	CASSFFQGALTETQYF	TGCGCCAGCAGCTTTTTTCAGGGGGCGCTTACCGAGACCCAGTACTTC
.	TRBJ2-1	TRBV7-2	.	CASSLADLSYNEQFF	TGTGCCAGCAGCTTAGCGGACCTCTCCTACAATGAGCAGTTCTTC
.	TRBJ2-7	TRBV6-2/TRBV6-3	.	CASSYQGLGEQYF	TGTGCCAGCAGTTACCAGGGACTTGGCGAGCAGTACTTC
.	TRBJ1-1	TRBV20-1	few	CSADGQTNTEAFF	TGCAGTGCCGACGGACAGACTAACACTGAAGCTTTCTTT
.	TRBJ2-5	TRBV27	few	CASSLSRGQGETQYF	TGTGCCAGCAGTTTATCACGGGGGCAGGGAGAGACCCAGTACTTC
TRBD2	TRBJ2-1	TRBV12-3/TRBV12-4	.	CASREGLAGALGNEQFF	TGTGCCAGCAGGGAGGGACTAGCGGGAGCGTTAGGGAATGAGCAGTTCTTC
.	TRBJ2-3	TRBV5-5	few	CASSLDLSRAHTDTQYF	TGTGCCAGCAGCTTGGATCTATCCAGGGCCCACACAGATACGCAGTATTTT
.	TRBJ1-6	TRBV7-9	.	CASSPGSERIGDNSPLHF	TGTGCCAGCAGCCCCGGGAGCGAGAGAATTGGGGACAATTCACCCCTCCACTTT
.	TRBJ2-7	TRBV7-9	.	CASSLDRRAYEQYF	TGTGCCAGCAGCTTAGATAGGCGTGCCTACGAGCAGTACTTC
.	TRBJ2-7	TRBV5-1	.	CASSLAGPSDEQYF	TGCGCCAGCAGCTTGGCGGGGCCGAGCGACGAGCAGTACTTC
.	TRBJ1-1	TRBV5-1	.	CASSFQGQTEAFF	TGCGCCAGCAGCTTTCAGGGGCAGACTGAAGCTTTCTTT
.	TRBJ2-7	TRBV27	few	CASSLSGNQMSSYEQYF	TGTGCCAGCAGTTTATCAGGGAACCAGATGAGCTCCTACGAGCAGTACTTC
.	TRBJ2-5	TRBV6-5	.	CASRSTGQETQYF	TGTGCCAGCAGATCCACAGGCCAAGAGACCCAGTACTTC